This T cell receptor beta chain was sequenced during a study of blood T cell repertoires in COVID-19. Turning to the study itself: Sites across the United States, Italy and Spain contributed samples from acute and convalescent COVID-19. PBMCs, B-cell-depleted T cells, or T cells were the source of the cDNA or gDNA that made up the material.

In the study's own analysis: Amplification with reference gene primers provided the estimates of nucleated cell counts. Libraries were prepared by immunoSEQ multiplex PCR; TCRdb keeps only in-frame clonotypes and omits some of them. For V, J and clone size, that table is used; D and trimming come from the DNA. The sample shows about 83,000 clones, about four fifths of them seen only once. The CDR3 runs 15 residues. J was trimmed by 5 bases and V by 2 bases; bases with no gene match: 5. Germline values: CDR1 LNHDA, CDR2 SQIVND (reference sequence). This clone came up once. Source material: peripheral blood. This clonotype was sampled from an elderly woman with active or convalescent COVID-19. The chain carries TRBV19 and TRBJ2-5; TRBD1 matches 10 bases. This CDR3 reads CASSIRQGADETQYF. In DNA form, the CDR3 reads TGTGCCAGTAGTATACGACAGGGGGCGGACGAGACCCAGTACTTC. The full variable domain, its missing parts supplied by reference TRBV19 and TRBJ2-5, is DGGITQSPKYLFRKEGQNVTLSCEQNLNHDAMYWYRQDPGQGLRLIYYSQIVNDFQKGDIAEGYSVSREKKESFPLTVTSAQKNPTAFYLCASSIRQGADETQYFGPGTRLLVL.